Each of the 28 T cell receptor beta chains below was sequenced from the same sample in a study of CD8+ T cells in alopecia areata. TCR sequencing used cDNA made by reverse transcription of extracted RNA. This table comes from immunoSEQ multiplex PCR, and its TCRdb copy is limited to in-frame clones, with some not included. The profile shows under 250,000 clones, around 62% of them singletons. Sequenced here: CD4+ T cells sorted from blood, sampled at week 0. These receptors all stem from a human donor with alopecia areata.

V is TRBV29-1 and J is TRBJ1-2; TRBD1 aligns across 8 bases. Trimming took 6 bases from V and 7 from J; bases not matched to a gene: 4. The CDR3 has 11 residues. Germline CDR1 SQVTM, CDR2 ANQGSEA. The CDR3 DNA is TGCAGCGTAAGGCAGGGGGCTGGCTACACCTTC. It translates to CSVRQGAGYTF. Complete variable domain (other parts from reference TRBV29-1 and TRBJ1-2): SAVISQKPSRDICQRGTSLTIQCQVDSQVTMMFWYRQQPGQSLTLIATANQGSEATYESGFVIDKFPISRPNLTFSTLTVSNMSPEDSSIYLCSVRQGAGYTFGSGTRLTVV.

Concerning this clone: A read error may produce the germline difference seen at one junction end. The DNA of the CDR3 is TGTGCCAGCAGCTCCCGGACAGGGAGGGGATACGAGCAATACTTC. Translation: CASSSRTGRGYEQYF. The chain has TRBV14 and TRBJ2-7; possible D gene TRBD1, 8 bases. The CDR3 runs 15 residues. The germline V gene encodes CDR1 SGHDN and CDR2 FVKESK.

This clone has a handful of counts. The V gene is TRBV14, the J gene TRBJ1-6; 9 bases are a match to TRBD1. Germline V gene data show CDR1 as SGHDN and CDR2 as FVKESK. V trimming: 4 bases; J trimming: 10 bases; junction bases outside the gene matches: 8. CDR3 length equals 15 residues. This CDR3 is CASSRKGTGPSPLHF. The CDR3 coding sequence is TGTGCCAGCAGCCGGAAGGGGACAGGGCCCTCACCCCTCCACTTT.

The chain has TRBV5-1 and TRBJ2-5; the D is unclear. V lost 0 bases and J 4 bases, leaving 10 bases between the germline ends. Germline assignment: CDR1 SGHRS and CDR2 YFSETQ. CDR3 length equals 14 residues. This CDR3 is CASSLGVLAETQYF. The CDR3 DNA reads TGCGCCAGCAGCTTGGGGGTGTTAGCAGAGACCCAGTACTTC.

The J gene is TRBJ1-1, the V gene TRBV6-6; no clear D. V was pared by 2 bases and J by 5 bases, with 9 bases between. The CDR3 contains 13 residues. The germline V gene encodes CDR1 MNHNY and CDR2 SVGAGI (reference sequence). As DNA, the CDR3 is TGTGCCAGCAGTTACGAGGGTAGGACTGAAGCTTTCTTT. Translation: CASSYEGRTEAFF.

The chain carries TRBV6-5 and TRBJ1-2; a possible D gene is TRBD1 (6 bases). CDR3 size: 14 residues. In germline, CDR1 is MNHEY, CDR2 SVGAGI. V lost 5 bases to trimming and J lost 6 bases, with 16 bases between them. The CDR3 region is CASSPRPRGDGYTF. As DNA, the CDR3 is TGTGCCAGCAGTCCAAGACCCAGGGGAGATGGCTACACCTTC.

The chain recombines TRBV29-1 with TRBJ1-3; possible D gene TRBD1, 6 bases. This CDR3 has 14 residues. V was cut by 4 bases and J by 4 bases, with 14 bases left in between. Germline assignment: CDR1 SQVTM and CDR2 ANQGSEA. The CDR3 loop reads CSVGSPGAGNTIYF. In DNA form, the CDR3 reads TGCAGCGTTGGGTCCCCAGGGGCAGGAAACACCATATATTTT.

The V call is TRBV30, the J call TRBJ1-5; a weak D match, TRBD1 (5 bases). The CDR3 runs to 15 residues. The germline V gene encodes CDR1 GTSNPN and CDR2 SVGIG (reference sequence). The V end was cut by 3 bases, the J end by 7 bases, with 19 bases between. The CDR3 region has the DNA TGTGCCTGGAGAAGGGCTCAGGGTGAGTCACAGCCCCAGCATTTT. This codes for CAWRRAQGESQPQHF.

The chain is built from TRBV2 and TRBJ2-7; 12 bases match TRBD2. The CDR3 loop spans 15 amino acids. Trimming at V came to 2 bases and at J to 7 bases, leaving 6 bases not matched to a gene. Germline V gene data show CDR1 as SNHLY and CDR2 as FYNNEI. DNA of the CDR3: TGTGCCAGCAGTGAAAGGCTAGCGGGAGGGGGTGAGCAGTACTTC. As protein: CASSERLAGGGEQYF.

This clone was detected only a few times. The chain couples TRBV10-3 to TRBJ2-2; 9 nucleotides agree with TRBD2. The V and J ends lost 10 bases and 6 bases, in that order; junction bases with no gene match: 9. Per germline, CDR1 ENHRY and CDR2 SYGVKD. The CDR3 sequence is 14 residues long. CDR3 in DNA: TGTGCCAGCGGGGGGGACAGTAACGCCGGGGAGCTGTTTTTT. It encodes CASGGDSNAGELFF.

The chain recombines TRBV6-1 with TRBJ1-5; D unclear. CDR1 and CDR2 from the germline V gene are MNHNS and SASEGT. V lost 3 bases and J lost 8, with 8 bases in between. The CDR3 runs to 12 residues. The chain's CDR3 is CASSDRLEPQHF. The CDR3 nucleotides read TGTGCCAGCAGTGATCGCCTCGAGCCCCAGCATTTT.

This clone was picked up a small number of times. This chain joins TRBV6-1 and TRBJ1-2; TRBD1 might be the D (6 bases). CDR3 length: 12 amino acids. V lost 5 bases, J lost 7 bases, and 11 bases lay in between. The V gene's germline CDR1 is MNHNS and CDR2 SASEGT. The CDR3 DNA reads as TGTGCCAGCAGTCCACAGGGTAGTGGCTACACCTTC. Translated: CASSPQGSGYTF.

This clone was seen only a few times. J is TRBJ1-3 and V is TRBV30; D uncertain. The CDR3 has 13 residues. Germline V gene sequence: CDR1 GTSNPN, CDR2 SVGIG (reference sequence). V was pared by 4 bases and J by 0 bases, with 7 bases between. This chain's CDR3 is CAWNPGSGNTIYF. The CDR3 coding sequence is TGTGCCTGGAACCCGGGCTCTGGAAACACCATATATTTT.

This clone was found once. The rearrangement joins TRBV29-1 to TRBJ1-1; D is possibly TRBD1 (6 bases). Looked up from germline, CDR1 is SQVTM and CDR2 is ANQGSEA. The CDR3 contains 15 residues. V lost 4 bases and J lost 1, with 16 bases in between. The CDR3 coding sequence is TGCAGCGTTGTGCCCAGACAGGCCACGAACACTGAAGCTTTCTTT. Translating it yields CSVVPRQATNTEAFF.

The chain uses TRBV15 and TRBJ2-1, with 11 nucleotides matching TRBD2. After removal of 0 bases from V and 7 bases from J, the junction contained 11 bases not matched to a gene. This CDR3 has 18 residues. CDR1 is LNHNV and CDR2 is YYDKDF in the germline V gene (reference sequence). The CDR3 region has the DNA TGTGCCACCAGCAGAGAAGGGACTAGCGGCCGGATGAGGAATGAGCAGTTCTTC. Protein: CATSREGTSGRMRNEQFF.

The genes are TRBV6-4 and TRBJ2-1, with D tentatively TRBD2 (5 bases). Germline V gene data show CDR1 as MRHNA and CDR2 as SNTAGT. The CDR3 has 14 amino acids. V was trimmed by 7 bases and J by 3 bases, leaving 13 bases between them. The CDR3 sequence is CASKGVQFYNEQFF. The DNA for the CDR3 is TGTGCCAGCAAGGGAGTTCAGTTCTACAATGAGCAGTTCTTC.

This clone was seen a few times. The V call is TRBV15, the J call TRBJ1-1; D gene uncertain. The germline CDR1 and CDR2 sequences are LNHNV and YYDKDF (reference sequence). The CDR3 covers 11 residues. V was cut by 3 bases and J by 5 bases, with 4 bases left in between. CDR3 bases: TGTGCCACCAGCAGGAATACTGAAGCTTTCTTT. Its protein is CATSRNTEAFF.

This clone showed up just once. The gene calls are TRBV12-5 and TRBJ2-2, with D unclear. This CDR3 is 15 amino acids long. The germline gives CDR1 LGHNT, CDR2 FRNRAP. The V and J ends lost 7 bases and 0 bases respectively, with 12 bases between them. CDR3 in DNA: TGTGCTAGTGCCCCGACGGAAGCGAACACCGGGGAGCTGTTTTTT. Protein product: CASAPTEANTGELFF.

This clone was seen a handful of times. The J gene is TRBJ1-5, the V gene TRBV6-1, with TRBD1 as a possible D gene (5 bases). Germline values: CDR1 MNHNS, CDR2 SASEGT. V lost 7 bases to trimming and J lost 3 bases, with 16 bases between them. The CDR3 spans 15 residues. The CDR3 reads CASTGTLRDNQPQHF. Written as DNA, the CDR3 is TGTGCCAGCACTGGGACCCTTAGGGACAATCAGCCCCAGCATTTT.

This clone occurred a few times. Written as DNA, the CDR3 is TGTGCCAGCAGCGTAGTATCCGGGATCTATGGCTACACCTTC. Its translation: CASSVVSGIYGYTF. V and J are TRBV9 and TRBJ1-2; the D is unclear. The CDR3 is made up of 14 amino acids. Germline CDR1 and CDR2: SGDLS and YYNGEE. The V gene lost 0 bases and the J gene lost 4 bases, with 10 bases spanning the gap.

Only a few counts were recorded for this clone. The V call is TRBV6-5, the J call TRBJ1-2; D unclear. The ends were cut back, 0 bases at V and 2 bases at J, with 10 bases in the middle. Germline V CDR1 and CDR2: MNHEY, SVGAGI. This CDR3 region has 15 residues. The CDR3 DNA reads as TGTGCCAGCAGTTACTCGAATATAGGAAACTATGGCTACACCTTC. Translating it yields CASSYSNIGNYGYTF.

The chain combines TRBV2 with TRBJ1-5; 7 bases fit TRBD1. The CDR3 length is 14 residues. From germline, CDR1 is SNHLY and CDR2 FYNNEI. V was pared by 8 bases and J by 2 bases, with 6 bases of the junction left unmatched. The CDR3 region has the DNA TGTGCCAGCTCGGCCCAGGGGGGCAATCAGCCCCAGCATTTT. It encodes CASSAQGGNQPQHF.

This chain connects TRBV10-3 to TRBJ1-2; D not resolved. The length of the CDR3 is 13 residues. V lost 5 bases, J lost 4 bases, and 11 bases lay in between. Germline CDR1 is ENHRY and CDR2 is SYGVKD. The CDR3 coding sequence is TGTGCCATCAGTCGGGATTTCAGCTATGGCTACACCTTC. Its protein is CAISRDFSYGYTF.

Turning to this clone: The junction departs from germline at one end; a sequencing error may be responsible. V gene TRBV29-1 combines with J gene TRBJ1-1; TRBD1 is a possible D gene (6 bases). Germline CDR1 reads SQVTM; CDR2 reads ANQGSEA. This CDR3 is built from 12 residues. The CDR3 nucleotides read TGCAGCGTCGTGGACAGCAACAGTGAAGCTTTCTTT. This codes for CSVVDSNSEAFF.

The rearrangement links TRBV5-8 to TRBJ2-7, with D possibly being TRBD2 (5 bases). Trimming took off 4 bases at V and 3 bases at J, with 11 bases between the two ends. The CDR3 runs to 13 residues. In germline, CDR1 is SGHTS, CDR2 YDEGEE. The CDR3 DNA reads as TGTGCCAGCAGCCCGGGAAGGGACTACGAGCAGTACTTC. Protein sequence: CASSPGRDYEQYF. Full variable domain (outside the CDR3, taken from reference TRBV5-8 and TRBJ2-7): EAGVTQSPTHLIKTRGQQATLRCSPISGHTSVYWYQQALGLGLQFLLWYDEGEERNRGNFPPRFSGRQFPNYSSELNVNALELEDSALYLCASSPGRDYEQYFGPGTRLTVT.

J is TRBJ1-2 and V is TRBV6-5; no definite D call. V gave up 3 bases and J gave up 6 bases, with 11 bases separating them. Germline CDR1 is MNHEY and CDR2 is SVGAGI. The CDR3 extends over 13 amino acids. The CDR3 DNA reads as TGTGCCAGCAGTTATCGCCCAGAGAATGGCTACACCTTC. It codes for CASSYRPENGYTF.

There are a few counts of this clone. V usage is TRBV7-9 and J usage is TRBJ2-1; weak D call: TRBD2 (5 bases). The CDR3 loop spans 14 amino acids. Trimming left V 0 bases short and J 6 bases short, with 9 bases between. Germline V CDR1 and CDR2: SEHNR, FQNEAQ (reference sequence). CDR3 sequence: CASSLAEGANEQFF. CDR3 in DNA: TGTGCCAGCAGCTTAGCAGAGGGTGCCAATGAGCAGTTCTTC.

The V gene is TRBV29-1, the J gene TRBJ1-2, with D possibly TRBD1 on 5 matching bases. CDR1 SQVTM and CDR2 ANQGSEA come from the germline V gene. The germline V and J ends were trimmed by 2 bases and 2 bases, with 9 bases remaining between them. The CDR3 totals 13 residues. CDR3 loop: CSVETRANYGYTF. CDR3 DNA sequence: TGCAGCGTTGAAACCAGGGCCAACTATGGCTACACCTTC.